The clone carrying this T cell receptor beta chain was found a few times. Its antigen is not known. The data stem from a study of cytotoxic CD8 clonotypes in ibrutinib-treated CLL. Study-wide results and caveats: Baseline-level clonality went beyond age-matched healthy donors and moved in step with circulating CD8+ T-cell counts.

CDR3 size: 18 residues. CDR1 SGHVS and CDR2 FNYEAQ come from the germline V gene. V shed 5 bases and J 1 base; nucleotides not matched to a gene: 12. This table comes from immunoSEQ multiplex PCR, and its TCRdb copy is limited to in-frame clones, with some not included. The sample lists around 50,000 clones, 50% to 70% occurring once. V is TRBV7-6 and J is TRBJ2-2, with 8 positions matching TRBD2. This clonotype was obtained from a human donor with chronic lymphocytic leukemia. Here the sequenced sample was PBMCs, taken after 24 months of ibrutinib treatment. Here the CDR3 DNA reads TGTGCCAGCAGCCCCGGGACTAGTCAGCATAGGAACACCGGGGAGCTGTTTTTT. It is translated as CASSPGTSQHRNTGELFF.